A selection of T cell receptor beta chains follows, all from one sample in a study of T and B cells in COVID-19 patients. Via MiXCR, TCRdb re-called the multiplex PCR reads, giving one row per CDR3 protein. The table shows 10,000 to 15,000 distinct CDR3 sequences, with around 30% occurring only once. Material for sequencing was blood. These receptors were taken from a human donor who had recovered from COVID-19. The CDR3 runs from the conserved cysteine through the conserved F or W. The D gene is left open where the match is weak. Rows may omit the clone size; those that give it use once, few, many or a size class.

DNA	CDR3	D	J	V	size
TGTGCCACCAGCAAATATACCGGTGATAACTATGGCTACACCTTC	CATSKYTGDNYGYTF	.	TRBJ1-2	TRBV15	.
TGTGCCTGGAGTTTTAGGGGGGGACTCAAGGAGACCCAGTACTTC	CAWSFRGGLKETQYF	.	TRBJ2-5	TRBV30	many
TGTGCCAGCAGCTCGCCGGGACTAGCGGGAGGACGCACAGATACGCAGTATTTT	CASSSPGLAGGRTDTQYF	TRBD2	TRBJ2-3	TRBV7-6	.
TGTGCCTGGATCGACAGCCTGGGAGGCTACACCTTC	CAWIDSLGGYTF	.	TRBJ1-2	TRBV30	many
TGTGCCAGCAGCTTATTGAACACTGAAGCTTTCTTT	CASSLLNTEAFF	.	TRBJ1-1	TRBV13	.
TGTGCCAGCAGTACGCCCGGTCTCTACAATGAGCAGTTCTTC	CASSTPGLYNEQFF	.	TRBJ2-1	TRBV7-2	.
TGTGCCAGCAGCTTACAACTGAGCACAGATACGCAGTATTTT	CASSLQLSTDTQYF	.	TRBJ2-3	TRBV11-3	medium-sized
TGCGCCAGCAGCACGGACAGGCGTTCTGGGGCCAACGTCCTGACTTTC	CASSTDRRSGANVLTF	TRBD1	TRBJ2-6	TRBV5-1	once
TGTGCCAGCGGCCTGGACAGGGTTCGAAACTCCGAACTCAATGAGCAGTTCTTC	CASGLDRVRNSELNEQFF	TRBD1	TRBJ2-1	TRBV6-2/TRBV6-3	few
TGTGCCTTCCCGACAGGGATAGGGAACACTGAAGCTTTCTTT	CAFPTGIGNTEAFF	TRBD1	TRBJ1-1	TRBV6-5	.
TGTGCCAGCAGTTACTCCCTCCTTACCCAAGAGACCCAGTACTTC	CASSYSLLTQETQYF	.	TRBJ2-5	TRBV6-5	many
TGTGCCAGCTCACCAGTACCCGATTCACCCCTCCACTTT	CASSPVPDSPLHF	.	TRBJ1-6	TRBV18	few
TGTGCCAGCAGCGGGGGGGGGTGGGAAAACACTGAAGCTTTCTTT	CASSGGGWENTEAFF	.	TRBJ1-1	TRBV27	.
TGTGCCAGCAGACAAACAGGAGCCCCGCACTCTGGGGCCAACGTCCTGACTTTC	CASRQTGAPHSGANVLTF	.	TRBJ2-6	TRBV6-5	many
TGTGCCAGCAGCTTAGGCTCGGGGGACTCCTACAATGAGCAGTTCTTC	CASSLGSGDSYNEQFF	.	TRBJ2-1	TRBV5-6	many
TGCGCCAGCAGCCTCGGCAACTATGGCTACACCTTC	CASSLGNYGYTF	.	TRBJ1-2	TRBV5-1	.
TGTGCCAGCAGTTGCCACCGGAAGGTGGTCCAAGAGACCCAGTACTTC	CASSCHRKVVQETQYF	.	TRBJ2-5	TRBV6-5	few
TGTGCCAGTGGGATGAGGGCTAACTACGAGCAGTACTTC	CASGMRANYEQYF	.	TRBJ2-7	TRBV6-5	medium-sized
TGTGCCAGCAAGGGGGCGGGTACAGGGTCTAGGGAGCTGTTTTTT	CASKGAGTGSRELFF	TRBD1	TRBJ2-2	TRBV27	many
TGCAGTGCTAGTCCCACTAGCGGGAGTTGGAATGAGCAGTTCTTC	CSASPTSGSWNEQFF	TRBD2	TRBJ2-1	TRBV20-1	.
TGTGCCAGTGGGACTAGCGGGATCAATGAGCAGTTCTTC	CASGTSGINEQFF	TRBD2	TRBJ2-1	TRBV19	medium-sized
TGTGCCAGCAGCTCACTAGCTAGCACAGATACGCAGTATTTT	CASSSLASTDTQYF	.	TRBJ2-3	TRBV7-9	few
TGTGCCAGCAGCCTGGGACTAGCGGGGACAGATACGCAGTATTTT	CASSLGLAGTDTQYF	TRBD2	TRBJ2-3	TRBV7-9	.
TGTGCCAGCCTCTATAGCCTACGTAACGAGCAGTACTTC	CASLYSLRNEQYF	.	TRBJ2-7	TRBV6-2/TRBV6-3	.
TGTGCCAGCAGTGCCTCCCAAGGACTTTCTTTTAGCACAGATACGCAGTATTTT	CASSASQGLSFSTDTQYF	.	TRBJ2-3	TRBV6-2/TRBV6-3	.
TGTGCCAGCAGTTTCTGGGGGGGGGCGTACACTGAAGCTTTCTTT	CASSFWGGAYTEAFF	.	TRBJ1-1	TRBV6-5	many
TGCGCCAGCAGCCCATCTTCCGGGTATACGCAGTATTTT	CASSPSSGYTQYF	.	TRBJ2-3	TRBV5-1	few
TGTGCCAGCAGTTCGACTAGCGGGAGACCAGATACGCAGTATTTT	CASSSTSGRPDTQYF	TRBD2	TRBJ2-3	TRBV12-3/TRBV12-4	many
TGTGCCACCGGGGGGTTTACTAATGAAAAACTGTTTTTT	CATGGFTNEKLFF	.	TRBJ1-4	TRBV15	medium-sized
TGTGCCAGCTCGACAGGCACCGGGGAGCTGTTTTTT	CASSTGTGELFF	.	TRBJ2-2	TRBV18	medium-sized
TGCAGCGTTGACACCTCGAGGACCCAGTACTTC	CSVDTSRTQYF	.	TRBJ2-5	TRBV29-1	medium-sized
TGTGCCAGCAGTCTCCCAGGGGGCCGGGGGAATGAGCAGTTCTTC	CASSLPGGRGNEQFF	TRBD1	TRBJ2-1	TRBV27	many
TGCGCCAGCAGTCGGACGACTAGCGGGAACCCAGATACGCAGTATTTT	CASSRTTSGNPDTQYF	TRBD2	TRBJ2-3	TRBV5-6	.
TGTGCCAGCAGTTACTCCCAGCGGGGGAACAATGAGCAGTTCTTC	CASSYSQRGNNEQFF	TRBD2	TRBJ2-1	TRBV6-5	.
TGTGCCAGCAGTTCCCGGGGAGCCTTGGGGCAGTACTTC	CASSSRGALGQYF	.	TRBJ2-7	TRBV27	medium-sized
TGTGCCAGTAGTATAGGAGCGACGGCAGGCAGGGGCCAGCCCCTGCATTTT	CASSIGATAGRGQPLHF	.	TRBJ1-5	TRBV19	.
TGTGCCTGGAACCTACAGGGGAGGTTTCAGCCCCAGCATTTT	CAWNLQGRFQPQHF	TRBD1	TRBJ1-5	TRBV30	few
TGTGCCAGTAGTAGGACCCTCGGGGGACCCTCTGGAAACACCTTATATTTT	CASSRTLGGPSGNTLYF	.	TRBJ1-3	TRBV19	.
TGTGCCAGCAGTCCGGGACAGGGAGGGAAAGAGAACCAGTACTTC	CASSPGQGGKENQYF	TRBD1	TRBJ2-5	TRBV12-3/TRBV12-4	once
TGTGCCAGCAGCTTAACCAGCGACACCGGGGAGCTGTTTTTT	CASSLTSDTGELFF	.	TRBJ2-2	TRBV11-3	.
TGTGCCTGGAGTGTTAGGCTAGCGGGAGCAGATACGCAGTATTTT	CAWSVRLAGADTQYF	TRBD2	TRBJ2-3	TRBV30	medium-sized
TGTGCCAGCACGAGGGACAGAGAACCGAACACCGGGGAGCTGTTTTTT	CASTRDREPNTGELFF	TRBD1	TRBJ2-2	TRBV19	medium-sized
TGTGCCTGGAGTGTAGGTGACAGGCGGTCGGAAAAACTGTTTTTT	CAWSVGDRRSEKLFF	.	TRBJ1-4	TRBV30	many
TGCGCCAGCAGCTTGGTGGGGACAGGGGCTCATGGAAACACCATATATTTT	CASSLVGTGAHGNTIYF	TRBD1	TRBJ1-3	TRBV5-4	.
TGTGCCAGCAACCCCGGGGGGGCTTACAATGAGCAGTTCTTC	CASNPGGAYNEQFF	TRBD2	TRBJ2-1	TRBV12-3/TRBV12-4	many
TGCGCCAGCAGCCTCCCCAAACTAGCGGGGAACAATGAGCAGTTCTTC	CASSLPKLAGNNEQFF	TRBD2	TRBJ2-1	TRBV5-1	.
TGTGCCACCAGCAGATACGCGGCGTCTGCACCCCTCCACTTT	CATSRYAASAPLHF	.	TRBJ1-6	TRBV15	.
TGTGCCAGCAGTTACTCACGGGAACTCTCCTATAATTCACCCCTCCACTTT	CASSYSRELSYNSPLHF	.	TRBJ1-6	TRBV6-5	.
TGTGCCACCCGCGGGGCGGGCACAGATACGCAGTATTTT	CATRGAGTDTQYF	.	TRBJ2-3	TRBV24-1	few
TGTGCCTGGAGGCCGGCCGTGAACACCGGGGAGCTGTTTTTT	CAWRPAVNTGELFF	.	TRBJ2-2	TRBV30	medium-sized
TGTGCCAGCAGGACGTTGGCAGGGAGCATCGGGGAGCTGTTTTTT	CASRTLAGSIGELFF	.	TRBJ2-2	TRBV6-5	medium-sized
TGTGCCAGTAGGGATGGGCCTAGCGGGAGCCGCAATGAGCAGTTCTTC	CASRDGPSGSRNEQFF	TRBD2	TRBJ2-1	TRBV19	medium-sized
TGTGCCACCAGCAGAGATGGGGGGATGAACACTGAAGCTTTCTTT	CATSRDGGMNTEAFF	.	TRBJ1-1	TRBV15	.
TGCGCCAGCAGCCAAGATCATTTCGGCGGCAATGAGCAGTTCTTC	CASSQDHFGGNEQFF	.	TRBJ2-1	TRBV11-3	.
TGTGCCAGCAGAGAACCGGGACTAGCGGACTACAATGAGCAGTTCTTC	CASREPGLADYNEQFF	TRBD2	TRBJ2-1	TRBV6-5	once
TGTGCCAGCAGCTTGGCCCTGACAGGGGTTATCTACGAGCAGTACTTC	CASSLALTGVIYEQYF	TRBD1	TRBJ2-7	TRBV5-4	many